This passage covers 6 T cell receptor beta chains from one sample sequenced in a study of T cells expressing NK-cell markers. TCRdb re-called the 5' RACE reads, yielding one record per CDR3 amino acid sequence without DNA. The sample has roughly 300,000 distinct CDR3 sequences, and its top ten clones hold around 4.3%. The sequenced material came from blood T cells: a sorted CD56 or NKG2C T cell subset, CD4+ or CD8+ T cells, or bulk PBMC T cells (not recorded which). The source of these receptors is a woman aged 18 to 69 in good health.

This sequence joins TRBV7-2 and TRBJ1-5; the D gene TCRdb calls, TRBD1, cannot be checked with no DNA. CDR1 is SGHTA, CDR2 FQGNSA, per germline. This CDR3 spans 15 amino acids. The CDR3 here is CASSVGTPYNQPQHF.

J is TRBJ1-1 and V is TRBV29-1; with no DNA, the TCRdb D assignment of TRBD1 cannot be verified. The CDR3 runs 13 residues. The germline V gene has CDR1 SQVTM and CDR2 ANQGSEA. The chain's CDR3 is CSVDRGTNTEAFF.

The rearrangement joins TRBV20-1 to TRBJ2-7; TCRdb gives TRBD2 as the D gene, but with no DNA this cannot be confirmed. Germline CDR1 and CDR2: DFQATT and SNEGSKA (reference sequence). This CDR3 is built from 17 residues. The CDR3 sequence is CSGGTSGSFYRSGEQYF.

The V call is TRBV27, the J call TRBJ2-2; TCRdb names TRBD2, which stays unverified in the absence of DNA. The CDR3 runs 15 residues. CDR1 is MNHEY and CDR2 is SMNVEV in the germline V gene (reference sequence). CDR3 region: CASSTGLVLTGELFF.

The chain is built from TRBV7-3 and TRBJ2-5. CDR1 is SGHTA, CDR2 FQGTGA, per germline. The CDR3 is 13 residues long. CDR3 residues: CASSLRVEETQYF.

The chain carries TRBV5-1 and TRBJ2-2. This CDR3 spans 14 amino acids. The germline CDR1 and CDR2 sequences are SGHRS and YFSETQ. The CDR3 sequence: CASSLAASTGELFF.